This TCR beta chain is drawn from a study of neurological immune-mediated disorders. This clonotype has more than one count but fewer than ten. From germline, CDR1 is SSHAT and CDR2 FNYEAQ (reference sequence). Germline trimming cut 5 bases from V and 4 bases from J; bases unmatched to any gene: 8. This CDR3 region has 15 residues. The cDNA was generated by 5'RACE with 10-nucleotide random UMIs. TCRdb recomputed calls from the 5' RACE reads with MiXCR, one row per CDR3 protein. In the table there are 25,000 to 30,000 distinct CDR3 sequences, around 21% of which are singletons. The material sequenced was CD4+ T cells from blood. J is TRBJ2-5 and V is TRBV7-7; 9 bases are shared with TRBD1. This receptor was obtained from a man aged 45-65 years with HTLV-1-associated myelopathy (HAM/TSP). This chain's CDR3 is CASSLNRGRSETQYF. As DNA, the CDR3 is TGTGCCAGCAGCCTAAACAGGGGGCGTTCAGAGACCCAGTACTTC.